The entry below describes one T cell receptor beta chain. Its cognate antigen is unknown. The sample comes from a study of shared clonotypes between healthy human individuals. Whole-study findings and limits: Rarefaction revealed incomplete sorted-subset sequencing despite large depth.

The CDR3 is made up of 13 amino acids. Between the trimmed V and J ends, which lost 0 bases and 6 bases, there was a span of 8 bases. Germline CDR1 is SGHRS and CDR2 is YFSETQ. Method: immunoSEQ multiplex PCR; TCRdb's copy keeps in-frame clones and lacks some. The data contain roughly 1,600,000 clones, approximately 98.5% of them seen just once; the ten biggest clones take up approximately 0.4%. The source is a man aged 30-40 years in good health. The chain is built from TRBV5-1 and TRBJ2-3; unclear D gene. The specimen sequenced was naive CD4+ T cells sorted from blood. Sample subset: CD45RA+ positively selected. The CDR3 reads CASSLEGMDTQYF. CDR3 coding DNA: TGCGCCAGCAGCTTGGAAGGTATGGATACGCAGTATTTT.